The 3 T cell receptor beta chains below were found in one sample sequenced in a study of T cells in Graves' hyperthyroidism and ophthalmopathy. The source material, RNA transcripts, was used to amplify TCR beta CDR3 regions. A set of HTBI primers served as the primers for a first-round RT-PCR of the TCR CDR3. TCRdb ran MiXCR on the multiplex PCR reads and lists one entry per CDR3 protein. The repertoire holds some 300,000 distinct CDR3 sequences, with roughly an eighth as singletons. Source material: blood. These TCRs come from a woman aged 40 to 50 with Graves' hyperthyroidism.

As regards this clonotype: This may stem from a read error, because a much larger clone lies one nucleotide away. The chain has TRBV4-1 and TRBJ2-3; 7 positions agree with TRBD1. The germline V gene has CDR1 MGHRA and CDR2 YSYEKL. The CDR3 has 14 residues. DNA for the CDR3: TGCGCCAGCAGCAAACAGGGGAGCACAGATACGCGGTATTTT. Encoded protein: CASSKQGSTDTRYF.

This clonotype showed up many times. The J gene is TRBJ2-5, the V gene TRBV3-1; D unresolved. Germline CDR1 is LGHDT and CDR2 is YNNKEL (reference sequence). The V gene lost 0 bases and the J gene lost 5 bases, with 13 bases spanning the gap. This CDR3 has 15 residues. CDR3 in DNA: TGTGCCAGCAGCCAAGAATGGAGTAGTGGGGAGACCCAGTACTTC. It codes for CASSQEWSSGETQYF.

This clonotype was seen at least ten times. The V call is TRBV5-1, the J call TRBJ2-7; 7 positions agree with TRBD1. The CDR3 spans 19 residues. Trimming at V came to 4 bases and at J to 7 bases, leaving 26 bases not matched to a gene. Germline V CDR1 and CDR2: SGHRS, YFSETQ. CDR3 region: CASSLGGVVQTGPFAEQYF. CDR3 nucleotides: TGCGCCAGCAGCCTTGGGGGTGTGGTTCAGACAGGGCCCTTCGCGGAGCAGTACTTC.